This entry lists 27 T cell receptor beta chains sequenced from one sample in a study of blood T cell repertoires in COVID-19. Produced via immunoSEQ multiplex PCR; TCRdb's table is partial and in-frame only. This sample has roughly 200,000 clones, with approximately 90% found just once. Material: peripheral blood. All receptors derive from a woman in her twenties or thirties with acute or convalescent COVID-19.

The chain has TRBV27 and TRBJ2-7; TRBD1 is a possible D gene (5 bases). The length of the CDR3 is 13 residues. Germline CDR1 and CDR2: MNHEY and SMNVEV (reference sequence). V shed 4 bases and J shed 2 bases, with 9 bases lying between them. The DNA for the CDR3 is TGTGCCAGCAGTTCAGGGTTCACCTACGAGCAGTACTTC. As protein: CASSSGFTYEQYF.

The chain has TRBV5-1 and TRBJ2-4; 9 nucleotides align to TRBD2. This CDR3 has 15 residues. Per the germline V gene, CDR1 is SGHRS and CDR2 is YFSETQ. Trimming took 1 base from V and 1 from J; bases not matched to a gene: 0. CDR3 nucleotide sequence: TGCGCCAGCAGCTTGACTAGCGGGGCCAAAAACATTCAGTACTTC. Translating gives CASSLTSGAKNIQYF. Drawing the rest from reference TRBV5-1 and TRBJ2-4, the complete variable domain is KAGVTQTPRYLIKTRGQQVTLSCSPISGHRSVSWYQQTPGQGLQFLFEYFSETQRNKGNFPGRFSGRQFSNSRSEMNVSTLELGDSALYLCASSLTSGAKNIQYFGAGTRLSVL.

This chain connects TRBV5-1 to TRBJ1-3; D not certain. Trimming left V 4 bases short and J 2 bases short, with 13 bases between. Per germline, CDR1 SGHRS and CDR2 YFSETQ. The CDR3 consists of 15 residues. The CDR3 DNA sequence: TGCGCCAGCAGCCTCCTTTCCGGGGCTGGAAACACCATATATTTT. It translates to CASSLLSGAGNTIYF.

This clone showed up just once. The genes are TRBV27 and TRBJ1-6; unclear D gene. Germline lookup yields CDR1 MNHEY and CDR2 SMNVEV (reference sequence). The length of the CDR3 is 15 residues. The V end lost 7 bases, the J end lost 3 bases, and 13 bases lay between the germline ends. CDR3 amino acids: CASKNAANYNSPLHF. CDR3 bases: TGTGCCAGCAAGAATGCGGCGAACTATAATTCACCCCTCCACTTT.

This chain joins TRBV29-1 and TRBJ1-6; D is unclear. Germline V CDR1 and CDR2: SQVTM, ANQGSEA. Trimming removed 4 bases from V and 4 bases from J, with 8 bases in between. This CDR3 comprises 13 residues. This CDR3 is CSVGEGYNSPLHF. CDR3 DNA: TGCAGCGTTGGGGAGGGTTATAATTCACCCCTCCACTTT.

The chain carries TRBV7-9 and TRBJ1-4; D remains ambiguous. Trimming cost V 5 bases and J 7 bases, with 11 bases left between them. Germline CDR1 and CDR2: SEHNR and FQNEAQ (reference sequence). The CDR3 runs to 13 residues. The CDR3 protein is CASSRGSSEKLFF. CDR3 bases: TGTGCCAGCAGCCGGGGTAGCAGTGAAAAACTGTTTTTT.

V gene TRBV29-1 combines with J gene TRBJ1-1; TRBD1 is a possible D gene (5 bases). The germline V and J ends were trimmed by 8 bases and 1 base, with 11 bases remaining between them. The CDR3 is 12 residues long. In germline, CDR1 is SQVTM, CDR2 ANQGSEA. DNA for the CDR3: TGCAGCTCTTCGACAGAGAACACTGAAGCTTTCTTT. This gives the protein CSSSTENTEAFF.

The CDR3 DNA sequence: TGTGCCAGCAGAATGTCGCCGGGACTAGCGAGAATCCAAGAGACCCAGTACTTC. It encodes CASRMSPGLARIQETQYF. The rearrangement links TRBV28 to TRBJ2-5; TRBD2 matches 10 bases. Germline V CDR1 and CDR2: MDHEN, SYDVKM. The CDR3 spans 18 residues. V dropped 6 bases and J dropped 1; count of bases not matched to a gene: 14.

The rearrangement joins TRBV29-1 to TRBJ2-1, with D possibly being TRBD1 (6 bases). Germline assignment: CDR1 SQVTM and CDR2 ANQGSEA. The germline V and J ends were trimmed by 8 bases and 5 bases, with 19 bases remaining between them. The CDR3 has 14 amino acids. CDR3 in amino acids: CSTRIPDRNNEQFF. CDR3 DNA: TGCAGCACCCGCATACCGGACAGAAACAATGAGCAGTTCTTC.

This clone was counted once. The chain has TRBV11-2 and TRBJ1-1; D not certain. Per the germline V gene, CDR1 is SGHAT and CDR2 is FQNNGV. This CDR3 spans 16 amino acids. The V gene lost 4 bases and the J gene lost 8 bases, with 23 bases spanning the gap. The CDR3 nucleotides read TGTGCCAGCAGCTCAACCGCGGCAGTATCTCACATCGAAGCTTTCTTT. This gives the protein CASSSTAAVSHIEAFF.

The rearrangement links TRBV5-1 to TRBJ2-2; unclear D gene. The CDR3 extends over 13 amino acids. Per germline, CDR1 SGHRS and CDR2 YFSETQ. V lost 0 bases, J lost 9 bases, and 9 bases lay in between. This CDR3 reads CASSLEVDRELFF. The CDR3 nucleotides are TGCGCCAGCAGCTTGGAGGTCGACAGGGAGCTGTTTTTT.

This clone has a single count. V is TRBV6-5 and J is TRBJ1-1; 7 bases match TRBD1. The junction had 8 bases not matched to a gene; V was cut back by 8 bases and J by 5 bases. CDR3 length: 13 residues. Germline CDR1 reads MNHEY; CDR2 reads SVGAGI. CDR3 DNA: TGTGCCAGCGCTTGGGACAGACGAACTGAAGCTTTCTTT. As protein: CASAWDRRTEAFF.

The chain recombines TRBV7-9 with TRBJ2-1, with 11 bases identical to TRBD2. The J segment lost 5 bases and the V segment lost 3 bases, leaving 6 bases of the junction unmatched. The CDR3 loop spans 16 amino acids. Germline lookup yields CDR1 SEHNR and CDR2 FQNEAQ (reference sequence). CDR3 nucleotide sequence: TGTGCCAGCAGCTTGACCTCGGGACTAGCGGACAATGAGCAGTTCTTC. Translation: CASSLTSGLADNEQFF.

The chain combines TRBV5-1 with TRBJ2-1; D is uncertain. The V and J ends lost 8 bases and 5 bases respectively, with 14 bases between them. The germline V gene encodes CDR1 SGHRS and CDR2 YFSETQ. The CDR3 runs to 13 residues. This CDR3 reads CASASAADNEQFF. The CDR3 DNA is TGCGCCAGTGCTTCGGCTGCGGACAATGAGCAGTTCTTC.

V usage is TRBV24-1 and J usage is TRBJ2-1, with a possible D match to TRBD2 (5 bases). There are 12 residues in the CDR3. Per the germline V gene, CDR1 is KGHDR and CDR2 is SFDVKD. Trimming pared 5 bases from V and 13 bases from J, leaving 14 bases between. As DNA, the CDR3 is TGTGCCACCAGTGGGAACGGCGGGCGTCAGTTCTTC. It translates to CATSGNGGRQFF.

The rearrangement joins TRBV6-4 to TRBJ2-1, with TRBD1 identical over 9 bases. Trimming at V came to 6 bases and at J to 2 bases, leaving 11 bases not matched to a gene. The CDR3 runs to 17 residues. Germline V CDR1 and CDR2: MRHNA, SNTAGT. The CDR3 DNA sequence: TGTGCCAGCAGCCAACGACAGGGGGGAGCTACCTACAATGAGCAGTTCTTC. It is translated as CASSQRQGGATYNEQFF.

The rearrangement uses TRBV12-3 or TRBV12-4 and TRBJ2-6; D ambiguous. The V end lost 6 bases, the J end lost 2 bases, and 5 bases lay between the germline ends. This CDR3 is 13 amino acids long. The CDR3 nucleotides are TGTGCCAGCAGGGAGACTGGGGCCAACGTCCTGACTTTC. It encodes CASRETGANVLTF.

This chain uses TRBV30 with TRBJ2-3, with a weak D call TRBD2 (5 bases). Trimming removed 4 bases at V and 1 base at J, with 9 bases between. The CDR3 covers 13 residues. Germline V lookup: CDR1 GTSNPN, CDR2 SVGIG (reference sequence). CDR3 bases: TGTGCCTGGAACCCCGGGGGCACAGATACGCAGTATTTT. Translating it yields CAWNPGGTDTQYF.

The V gene is TRBV7-8, the J gene TRBJ1-1, with a weak D call TRBD1 (6 bases). This CDR3 is built from 17 residues. CDR1 and CDR2 from the germline V gene are SGHVS and FQNEAQ. Trimming removed 9 bases from V and 0 bases from J, with 23 bases in between. This CDR3 reads CASTGTPSSIVNTEAFF. CDR3 nucleotides: TGTGCCAGTACCGGGACACCATCTTCCATCGTGAACACTGAAGCTTTCTTT.

This chain connects TRBV7-6 to TRBJ2-2, with 9 bases fitting TRBD1. Germline CDR1 SGHVS, CDR2 FNYEAQ. J gave up 7 bases and V 5 bases, and 8 bases lay outside the gene matches. This CDR3 contains 15 residues. The CDR3 region has the DNA TGTGCCAGCAGCCCAGGGACAGGGATCGACGGGGAGCTGTTTTTT. Translated: CASSPGTGIDGELFF.

V gene TRBV18 combines with J gene TRBJ2-7; a possible D gene is TRBD2 (5 bases). The CDR3 sequence is 13 residues long. Germline lookup yields CDR1 KGHSH and CDR2 LQKENI. V lost 1 base and J 6 bases, leaving 10 bases between the germline ends. CDR3 protein: CASSPLEGVEQYF. DNA for the CDR3: TGTGCCAGCTCACCACTCGAGGGCGTCGAGCAGTACTTC.

The chain couples TRBV6-1 to TRBJ2-1; D might be TRBD1 (5 bases). The CDR3 has 15 amino acids. V was pared by 2 bases and J by 6 bases, with 14 bases between. Germline lookup yields CDR1 MNHNS and CDR2 SASEGT. Here the CDR3 reads CASSEMASQGNEQFF. CDR3 sequence (DNA): TGTGCCAGCAGTGAAATGGCTAGTCAGGGCAATGAGCAGTTCTTC.

The rearrangement uses TRBV28 and TRBJ1-2; weak D call: TRBD1 (5 bases). Germline assignment: CDR1 MDHEN and CDR2 SYDVKM. The CDR3 sequence is 14 residues long. The V gene lost 10 bases and the J gene lost 7 bases, with 22 bases spanning the gap. As DNA, the CDR3 is TGTGCCACCGAGGAGGGGAGTAGATCCGCTGGCTACACCTTC. This codes for CATEEGSRSAGYTF.

The chain employs TRBV2 and TRBJ1-1; 8 bases line up with TRBD1. CDR3 length equals 15 residues. Germline values: CDR1 SNHLY, CDR2 FYNNEI. V trimming: 3 bases; J trimming: 5 bases; junction bases outside the gene matches: 8. The chain's CDR3 is CASSEAGGSWTEAFF. The CDR3 region has the DNA TGTGCCAGCAGTGAGGCAGGGGGCAGTTGGACTGAAGCTTTCTTT. The variable domain in full, with the rest retrieved from reference TRBV2 and TRBJ1-1, is EPEVTQTPSHQVTQMGQEVILRCVPISNHLYFYWYRQILGQKVEFLVSFYNNEISEKSEIFDDQFSVERPDGSNFTLKIRSTKLEDSAMYFCASSEAGGSWTEAFFGQGTRLTVV.

This chain joins TRBV7-9 and TRBJ2-3; D perhaps matches TRBD1 (9 bases). Deletions cut 5 bases from V and 2 bases from J, with 41 bases between. CDR1 is SEHNR and CDR2 is FQNEAQ in the germline V gene (reference sequence). This CDR3 has 24 amino acids. The CDR3 here is CASSTGGGQGIYPGFSGNTDTQYF. The CDR3 nucleotides read TGTGCCAGCAGCACAGGGGGCGGACAGGGGATCTACCCGGGGTTTAGCGGGAACACAGATACGCAGTATTTT.

The V gene is TRBV7-8, the J gene TRBJ1-1; TRBD1 matches at 9 bases. V shed 2 bases, J shed 5 bases, and the junction held 3 bases outside the gene matches. Germline V gene data show CDR1 as SGHVS and CDR2 as FQNEAQ. This CDR3 spans 14 amino acids. CDR3 protein: CASSLFGTGTEAFF. The CDR3 nucleotides read TGTGCCAGCAGCTTATTCGGGACAGGGACTGAAGCTTTCTTT.

The J gene is TRBJ1-6, the V gene TRBV12-3 or TRBV12-4; TRBD1 is a possible D gene (6 bases). This CDR3 has 12 residues. V was pared by 7 bases and J by 9 bases, with 10 bases between. The CDR3 is CASNFRGSPLHF. The CDR3 nucleotides read TGTGCCAGCAACTTCAGGGGTTCACCCCTCCACTTT.